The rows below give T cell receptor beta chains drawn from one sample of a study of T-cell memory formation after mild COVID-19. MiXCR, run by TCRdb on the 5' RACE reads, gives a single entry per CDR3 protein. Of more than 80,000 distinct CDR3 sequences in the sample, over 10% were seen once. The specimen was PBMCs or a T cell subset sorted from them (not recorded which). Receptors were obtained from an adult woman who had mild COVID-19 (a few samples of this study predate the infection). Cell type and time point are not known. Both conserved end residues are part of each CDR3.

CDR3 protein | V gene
CATSQDYNEQFF | TRBV24-1
CASRDLGGEGFGSNQPQHF | TRBV6-1
CASSQEFFRGPNYGYTF | TRBV4-1
CASSQFPGDSGANVLTF | TRBV4-3
CASSLTSGSLITGELFF | TRBV27
CASSLAGPGEQYF | TRBV7-9
CSVEEGGGPEAFF | TRBV29-1
CASSQGTGGRNTIYF | TRBV4-3
CASSSTEGADWETQYF | TRBV25-1
CASTTPGHTEAFF | TRBV19
CASSDDQRGSTYNEQFF | TRBV6-1
CASSLAISGVTEAFF | TRBV7-6
CASSLQATGANVLTF | TRBV6-5
CASSGGTPSLNTEAFF | TRBV9
CASSWGGGSNYGYTF | TRBV5-8
CASSQDMIGTGLPFHSGANVLTF | TRBV14
CASSAGQGKADTQYF | TRBV12-3/TRBV12-4
CASSSQRGGYRETQYF | TRBV7-9
CAWREGFGTQVTYEQYF | TRBV30
CATSDRQTSYEQYF | TRBV24-1
CASSLVASPVQETQYF | TRBV7-8
CASSTSKAGWNEQFF | TRBV7-9
CASSRDRGGYGYTF | TRBV11-2
CASSSRPLADANTGELFF | TRBV7-9
CASSSNRLAGSSYNEQFF | TRBV12-3/TRBV12-4
CASSQDRLGGETQYF | TRBV4-3
CASSPIPGAGTYEQYF | TRBV14
CASSLSGTSNEQFF | TRBV11-1
CASSSDRAGSGNTIYF | TRBV11-2
CASSLTYGYNEQFF | TRBV27
CAIRRNTGELFF | TRBV12-3/TRBV12-4
CSATGAYEQYF | TRBV20-1
CAISDESREQYF | TRBV10-3
CASSWTSGGLYNEQFF | TRBV6-5
CASSWIGTAYGYTF | TRBV12-3/TRBV12-4
CASSFKIRLAGTDTQYF | TRBV7-9
CSARTGSSYEQYF | TRBV20-1
CASSLTDISTAFF | TRBV7-9
CASSPIGNEQFF | TRBV12-3/TRBV12-4
CASSPLAGQYNEQFF | TRBV11-3
CASSILQNLNTEAFF | TRBV11-2